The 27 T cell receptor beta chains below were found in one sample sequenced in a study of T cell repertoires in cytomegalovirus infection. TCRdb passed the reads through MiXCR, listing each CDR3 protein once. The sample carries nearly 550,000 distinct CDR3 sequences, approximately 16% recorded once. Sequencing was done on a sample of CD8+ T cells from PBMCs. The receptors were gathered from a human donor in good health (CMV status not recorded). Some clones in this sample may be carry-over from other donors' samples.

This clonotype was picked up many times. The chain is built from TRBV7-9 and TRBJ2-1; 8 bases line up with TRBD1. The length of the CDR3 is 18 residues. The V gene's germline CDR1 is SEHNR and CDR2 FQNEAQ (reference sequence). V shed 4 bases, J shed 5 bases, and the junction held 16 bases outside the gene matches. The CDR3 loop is CASSYLPLRQGKNNEQFF. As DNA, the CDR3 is TGTGCCAGCAGCTACCTACCCCTTAGACAGGGGAAGAACAATGAGCAGTTCTTC.

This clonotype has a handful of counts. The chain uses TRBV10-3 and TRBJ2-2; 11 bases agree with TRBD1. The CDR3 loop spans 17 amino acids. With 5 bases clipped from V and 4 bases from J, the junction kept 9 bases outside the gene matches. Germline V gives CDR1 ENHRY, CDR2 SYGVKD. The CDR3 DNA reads TGTGCCATCAGTCGGACAGGGGGCCTCGGGCGCACCGGGGAGCTGTTTTTT. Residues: CAISRTGGLGRTGELFF.

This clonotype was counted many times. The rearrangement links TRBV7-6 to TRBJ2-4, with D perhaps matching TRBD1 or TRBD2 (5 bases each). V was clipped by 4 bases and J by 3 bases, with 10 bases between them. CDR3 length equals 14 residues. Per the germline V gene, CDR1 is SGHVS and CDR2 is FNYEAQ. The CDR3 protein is CASSSRDDKNIQYF. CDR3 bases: TGTGCCAGCAGCTCCCGGGACGACAAAAACATTCAGTACTTC.

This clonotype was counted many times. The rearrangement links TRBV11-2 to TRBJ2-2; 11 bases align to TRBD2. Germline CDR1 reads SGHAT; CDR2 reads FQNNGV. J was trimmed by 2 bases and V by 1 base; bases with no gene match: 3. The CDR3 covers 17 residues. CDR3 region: CASSLVGTSGNTGELFF. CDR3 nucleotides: TGTGCCAGCAGCTTAGTAGGGACTAGCGGCAACACCGGGGAGCTGTTTTTT.

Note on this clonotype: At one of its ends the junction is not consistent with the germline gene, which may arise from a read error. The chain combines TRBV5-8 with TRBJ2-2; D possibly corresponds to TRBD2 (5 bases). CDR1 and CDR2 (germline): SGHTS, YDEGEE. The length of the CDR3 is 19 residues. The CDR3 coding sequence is TGTGCCAGCAGCTTGGCCCGGCCTAGACCGCTGTCCAGCACCGGGGAGCTGTGTTTT. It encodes CASSLARPRPLSSTGELCF.

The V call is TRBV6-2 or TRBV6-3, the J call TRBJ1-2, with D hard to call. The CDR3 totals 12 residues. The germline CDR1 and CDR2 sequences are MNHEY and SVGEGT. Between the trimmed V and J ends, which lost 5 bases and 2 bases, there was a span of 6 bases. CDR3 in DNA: TGTGCCAGCAGTACGGTCAACTATGGCTACACCTTC. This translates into CASSTVNYGYTF.

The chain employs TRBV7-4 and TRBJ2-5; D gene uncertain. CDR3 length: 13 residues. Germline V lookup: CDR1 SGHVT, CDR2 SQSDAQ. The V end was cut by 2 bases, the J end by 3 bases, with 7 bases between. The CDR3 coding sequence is TGTGCCAGCAGCTTATCAGAGGAAGAGACCCAGTACTTC. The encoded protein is CASSLSEEETQYF.

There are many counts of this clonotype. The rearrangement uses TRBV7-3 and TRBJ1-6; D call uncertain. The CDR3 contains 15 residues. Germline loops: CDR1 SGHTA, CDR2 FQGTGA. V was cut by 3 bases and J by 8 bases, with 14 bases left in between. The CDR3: CASSFDTALDSPLHF. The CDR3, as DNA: TGTGCCAGCAGCTTCGACACGGCGCTCGATTCACCCCTCCACTTT.

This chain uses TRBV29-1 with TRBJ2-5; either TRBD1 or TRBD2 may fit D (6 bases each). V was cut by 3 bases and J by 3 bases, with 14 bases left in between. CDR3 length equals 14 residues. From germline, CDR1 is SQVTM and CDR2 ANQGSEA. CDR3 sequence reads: CSVERGAVEETQYF. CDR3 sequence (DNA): TGCAGCGTTGAGAGGGGGGCGGTGGAAGAGACCCAGTACTTC.

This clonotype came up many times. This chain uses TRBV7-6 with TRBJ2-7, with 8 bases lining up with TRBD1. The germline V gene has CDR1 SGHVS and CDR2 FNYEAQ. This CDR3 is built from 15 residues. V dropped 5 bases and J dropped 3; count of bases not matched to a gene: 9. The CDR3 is CASSRTGRALYEQYF. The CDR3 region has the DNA TGTGCCAGCAGCCGGACAGGGCGGGCTCTCTACGAGCAGTACTTC.

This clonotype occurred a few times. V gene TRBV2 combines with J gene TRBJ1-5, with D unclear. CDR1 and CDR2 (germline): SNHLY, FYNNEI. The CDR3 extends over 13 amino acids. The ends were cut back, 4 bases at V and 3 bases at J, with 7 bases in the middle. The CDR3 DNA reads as TGTGCCAGCAGTGGGCGGCCCAATCAGCCCCAGCATTTT. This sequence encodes CASSGRPNQPQHF.

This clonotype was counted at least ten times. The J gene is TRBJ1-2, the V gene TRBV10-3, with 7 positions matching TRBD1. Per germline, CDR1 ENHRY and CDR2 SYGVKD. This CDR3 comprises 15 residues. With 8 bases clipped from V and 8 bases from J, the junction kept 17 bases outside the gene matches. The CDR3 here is CAIEEGGESSNGYTF. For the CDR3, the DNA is TGTGCCATCGAGGAAGGGGGCGAATCTTCGAACGGCTACACCTTC.

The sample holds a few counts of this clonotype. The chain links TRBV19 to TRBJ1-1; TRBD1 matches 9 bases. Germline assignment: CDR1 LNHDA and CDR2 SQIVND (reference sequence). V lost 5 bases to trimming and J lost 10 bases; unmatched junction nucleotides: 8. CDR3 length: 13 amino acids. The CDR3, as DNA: TGTGCCAGTAGTGGGGCCCGGGGACAGGGAGCTTTCTTT. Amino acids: CASSGARGQGAFF.

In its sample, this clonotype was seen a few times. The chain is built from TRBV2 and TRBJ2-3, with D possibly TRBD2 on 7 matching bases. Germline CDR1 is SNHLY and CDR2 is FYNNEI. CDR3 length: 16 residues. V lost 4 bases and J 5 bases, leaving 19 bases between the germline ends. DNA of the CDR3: TGTGCCAGCAGTGTTCGGGGGGCGATTCTTGTAGATACGCAGTATTTT. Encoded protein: CASSVRGAILVDTQYF.

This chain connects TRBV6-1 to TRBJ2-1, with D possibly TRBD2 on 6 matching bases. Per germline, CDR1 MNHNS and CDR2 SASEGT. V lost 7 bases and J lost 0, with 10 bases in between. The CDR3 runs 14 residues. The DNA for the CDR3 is TGTGCCAGCAAAGGAGGGATCTCCTACAATGAGCAGTTCTTC. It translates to CASKGGISYNEQFF.

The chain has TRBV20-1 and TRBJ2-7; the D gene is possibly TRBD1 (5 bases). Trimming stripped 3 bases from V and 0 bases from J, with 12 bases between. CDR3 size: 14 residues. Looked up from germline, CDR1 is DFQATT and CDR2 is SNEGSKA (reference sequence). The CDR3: CSARVRVSSYEQYF. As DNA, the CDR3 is TGCAGTGCTAGGGTCAGGGTGAGCTCCTACGAGCAGTACTTC.

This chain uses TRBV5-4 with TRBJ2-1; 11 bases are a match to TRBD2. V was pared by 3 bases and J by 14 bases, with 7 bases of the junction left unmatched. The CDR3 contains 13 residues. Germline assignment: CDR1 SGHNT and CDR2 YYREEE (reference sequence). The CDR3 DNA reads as TGTGCCAGCAGCTCCTCACTAGCGGGAGTTGAGTTCTTC. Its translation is CASSSSLAGVEFF.

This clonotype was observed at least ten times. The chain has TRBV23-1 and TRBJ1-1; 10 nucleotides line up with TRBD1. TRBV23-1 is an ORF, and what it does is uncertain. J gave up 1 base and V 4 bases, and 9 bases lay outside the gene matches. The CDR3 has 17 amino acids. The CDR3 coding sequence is TGCGCCAGCAGTCTTCGGACAGGGGGTCGATGGAACACTGAAGCTTTCTTT. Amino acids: CASSLRTGGRWNTEAFF.

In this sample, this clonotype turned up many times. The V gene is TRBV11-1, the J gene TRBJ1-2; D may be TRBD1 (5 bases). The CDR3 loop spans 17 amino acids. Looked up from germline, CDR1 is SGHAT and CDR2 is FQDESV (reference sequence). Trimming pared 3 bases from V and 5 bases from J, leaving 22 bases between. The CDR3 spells CASSLSGGTANYYGYTF. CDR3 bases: TGTGCCAGCAGCTTGAGTGGGGGGACGGCCAACTATTATGGCTACACCTTC.

CDR3 nucleotide sequence: TGTGCCAGCAGCTTCACCTACCGGGACAGGGGTACAGATACGCAGTATTTT. It translates to CASSFTYRDRGTDTQYF. This chain links TRBV5-6 with TRBJ2-3; 10 nucleotides line up with TRBD1. The germline CDR1 and CDR2 sequences are SGHDT and YYEEEE. CDR3 size: 17 residues. V lost 2 bases to trimming and J lost 3 bases; unmatched junction nucleotides: 9. Together with reference TRBV5-6 and TRBJ2-3, the CDR3 gives the full variable domain: DAGVTQSPTHLIKTRGQQVTLRCSPKSGHDTVSWYQQALGQGPQFIFQYYEEEERQRGNFPDRFSGHQFPNYSSELNVNALLLGDSALYLCASSFTYRDRGTDTQYFGPGTRLTVL.

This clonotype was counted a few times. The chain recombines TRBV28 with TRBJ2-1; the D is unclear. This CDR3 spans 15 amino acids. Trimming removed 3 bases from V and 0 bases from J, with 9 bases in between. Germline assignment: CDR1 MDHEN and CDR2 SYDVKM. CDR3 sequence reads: CASSFQATSYNEQFF. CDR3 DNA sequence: TGTGCCAGCAGTTTTCAGGCAACCTCCTACAATGAGCAGTTCTTC.

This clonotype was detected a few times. The DNA for the CDR3 is TGCAGTGCTAGAGATCGCCTAGGCGGCGACGAGCAGTACTTC. As protein: CSARDRLGGDEQYF. The genes are TRBV20-1 and TRBJ2-7; no firm D call. Germline CDR1 is DFQATT and CDR2 is SNEGSKA (reference sequence). CDR3 length equals 14 residues. V was shortened by 0 bases and J by 5 bases, with 14 bases between the two germline ends.

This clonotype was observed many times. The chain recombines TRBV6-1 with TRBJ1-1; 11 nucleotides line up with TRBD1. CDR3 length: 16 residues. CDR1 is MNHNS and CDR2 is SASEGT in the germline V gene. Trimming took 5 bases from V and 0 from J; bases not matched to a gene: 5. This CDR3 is CASSKDRGLMNTEAFF. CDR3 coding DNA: TGTGCCAGCAGTAAGGACAGGGGGCTGATGAACACTGAAGCTTTCTTT.

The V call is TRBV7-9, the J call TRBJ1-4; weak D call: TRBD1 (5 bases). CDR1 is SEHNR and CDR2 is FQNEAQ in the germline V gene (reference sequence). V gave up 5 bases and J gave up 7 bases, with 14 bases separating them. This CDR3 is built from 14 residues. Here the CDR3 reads CASSAPTDLEKLFF. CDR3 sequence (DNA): TGTGCCAGCAGCGCGCCGACAGACCTTGAAAAACTGTTTTTT.

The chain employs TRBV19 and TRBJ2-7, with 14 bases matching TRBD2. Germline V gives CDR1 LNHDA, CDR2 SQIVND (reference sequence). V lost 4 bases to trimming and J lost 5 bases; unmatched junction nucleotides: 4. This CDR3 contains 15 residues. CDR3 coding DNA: TGTGCCAGTAGTAAGGGACTAGCGGGAGTTAACGAGCAGTACTTC. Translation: CASSKGLAGVNEQYF.

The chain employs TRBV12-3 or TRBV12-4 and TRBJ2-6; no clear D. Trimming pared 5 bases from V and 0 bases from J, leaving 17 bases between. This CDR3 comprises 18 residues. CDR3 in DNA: TGTGCCAGCAGTACCCGACGCATCCTGAGCTCTGGGGCCAACGTCCTGACTTTC. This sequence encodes CASSTRRILSSGANVLTF.

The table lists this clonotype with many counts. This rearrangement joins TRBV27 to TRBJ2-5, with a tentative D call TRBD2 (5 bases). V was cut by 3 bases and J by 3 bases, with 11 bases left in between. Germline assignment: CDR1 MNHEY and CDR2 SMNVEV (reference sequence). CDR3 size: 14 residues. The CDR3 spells CASSFRGIEETQYF. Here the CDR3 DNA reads TGTGCCAGCAGTTTTCGGGGAATAGAAGAGACCCAGTACTTC.